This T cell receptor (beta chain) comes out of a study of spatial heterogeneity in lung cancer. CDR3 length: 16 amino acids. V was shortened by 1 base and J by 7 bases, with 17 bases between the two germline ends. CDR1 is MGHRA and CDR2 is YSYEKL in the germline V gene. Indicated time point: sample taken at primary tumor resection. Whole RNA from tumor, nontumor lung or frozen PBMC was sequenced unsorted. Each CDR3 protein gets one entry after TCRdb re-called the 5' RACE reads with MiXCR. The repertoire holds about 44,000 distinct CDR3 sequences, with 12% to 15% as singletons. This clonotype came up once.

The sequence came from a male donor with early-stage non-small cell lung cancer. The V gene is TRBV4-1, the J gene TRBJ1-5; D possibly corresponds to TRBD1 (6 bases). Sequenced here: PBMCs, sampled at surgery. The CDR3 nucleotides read TGCGCCAGCAGCCAAGCCCCCGTCCGGGGGCCCCAGCCCCAGCATTTT. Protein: CASSQAPVRGPQPQHF.